This TCR beta chain was sequenced for a study of CD8 T cells in ankylosing spondylitis. Points from the study as a whole: Made up of 7 to 9 highly homologous variants, a TCR beta motif appeared characteristic of ankylosing spondylitis blood.

Trimming took off 4 bases at V and 6 bases at J, with 13 bases between the two ends. The CDR3 spans 14 residues. The table lists this clonotype with a few counts. Its target is not known. TCRdb reprocessed the 5' RACE reads via MiXCR and lists one record per CDR3 protein. Among 800,000 to 900,000 distinct CDR3 sequences, around 11% were seen once, and the ten largest hold 0.51%. Sequencing used blood, either unsorted or a sorted T cell fraction (not recorded which). The clonotype was recovered from a male donor with ankylosing spondylitis. The rearrangement uses TRBV12-3 or TRBV12-4 and TRBJ1-5; a possible D gene is TRBD1 (5 bases). CDR3 region: CASSWGLRVQPQHF. CDR3 nucleotide sequence: TGTGCCAGCAGTTGGGGACTCAGGGTTCAGCCCCAGCATTTT.